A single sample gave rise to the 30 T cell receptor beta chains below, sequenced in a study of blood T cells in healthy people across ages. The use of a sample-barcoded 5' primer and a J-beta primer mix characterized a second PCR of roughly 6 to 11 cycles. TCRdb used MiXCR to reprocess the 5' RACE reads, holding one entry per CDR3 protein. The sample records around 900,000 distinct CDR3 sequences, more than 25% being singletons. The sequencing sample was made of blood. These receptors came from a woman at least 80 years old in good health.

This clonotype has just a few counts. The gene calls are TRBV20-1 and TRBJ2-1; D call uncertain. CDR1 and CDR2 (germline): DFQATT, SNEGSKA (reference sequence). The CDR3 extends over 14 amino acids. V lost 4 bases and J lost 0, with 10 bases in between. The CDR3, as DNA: TGCAGTGCTAACGTGCCTGGCTCCTACAATGAGCAGTTCTTC. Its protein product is CSANVPGSYNEQFF.

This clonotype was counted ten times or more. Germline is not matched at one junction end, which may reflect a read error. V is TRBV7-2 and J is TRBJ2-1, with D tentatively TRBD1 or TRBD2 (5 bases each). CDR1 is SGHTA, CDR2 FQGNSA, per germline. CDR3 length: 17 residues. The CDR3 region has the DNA TGTGCCAGCAGCTTAGTCGGGGCGGGTATATCCTTCAATGAGCAGTTCTTC. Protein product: CASSLVGAGISFNEQFF. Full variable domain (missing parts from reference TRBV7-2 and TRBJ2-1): GAGVSQSPSNKVTEKGKDVELRCDPISGHTALYWYRQSLGQGLEFLIYFQGNSAPDKSGLPSDRFSAERTGGSVSTLTIQRTQQEDSAVYLCASSLVGAGISFNEQFFGPGTRLTVL.

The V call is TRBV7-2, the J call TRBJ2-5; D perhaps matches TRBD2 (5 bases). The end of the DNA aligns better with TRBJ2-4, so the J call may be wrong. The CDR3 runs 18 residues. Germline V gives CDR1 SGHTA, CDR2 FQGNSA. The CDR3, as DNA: TGTGCCAGCAGTCTAGGAGCGGTTGGGGTTGGAGCCAAAAACATTCAGTACTTC. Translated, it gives CASSLGAVGVGAKNIQYF.

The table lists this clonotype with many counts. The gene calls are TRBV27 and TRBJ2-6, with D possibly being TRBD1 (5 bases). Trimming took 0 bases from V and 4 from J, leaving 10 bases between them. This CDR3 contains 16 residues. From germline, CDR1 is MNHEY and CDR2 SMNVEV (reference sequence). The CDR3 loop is CASSLSPTAGANVLTF. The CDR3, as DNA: TGTGCCAGCAGTTTATCTCCGACAGCCGGGGCCAACGTCCTGACTTTC. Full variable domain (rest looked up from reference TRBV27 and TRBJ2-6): EAQVTQNPRYLITVTGKKLTVTCSQNMNHEYMSWYRQDPGLGLRQIYYSMNVEVTDKGDVPEGYKVSRKEKRNFPLILESPSPNQTSLYFCASSLSPTAGANVLTFGAGSRLTVL.

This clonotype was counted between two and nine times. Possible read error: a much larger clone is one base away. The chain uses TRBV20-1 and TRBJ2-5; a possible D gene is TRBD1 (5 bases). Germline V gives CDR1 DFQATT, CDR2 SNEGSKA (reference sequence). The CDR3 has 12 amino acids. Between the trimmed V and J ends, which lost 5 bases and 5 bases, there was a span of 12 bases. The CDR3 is CSAGAGWETQYF. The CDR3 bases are TGCAGTGCTGGGGCAGGGTGGGAGACCCAGTACTTC.

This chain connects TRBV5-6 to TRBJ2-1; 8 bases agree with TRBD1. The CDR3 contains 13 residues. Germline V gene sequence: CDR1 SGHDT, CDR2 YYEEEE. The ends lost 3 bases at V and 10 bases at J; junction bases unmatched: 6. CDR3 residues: CASSSDQGAEQFF. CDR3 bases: TGTGCCAGCAGCTCGGATCAGGGGGCCGAGCAGTTCTTC.

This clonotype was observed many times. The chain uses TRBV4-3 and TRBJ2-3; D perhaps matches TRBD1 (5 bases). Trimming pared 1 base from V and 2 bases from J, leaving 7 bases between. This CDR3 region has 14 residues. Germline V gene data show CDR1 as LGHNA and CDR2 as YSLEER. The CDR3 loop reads CASSQGGFTDTQYF. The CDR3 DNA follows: TGCGCCAGCAGCCAAGGGGGCTTCACAGATACGCAGTATTTT.

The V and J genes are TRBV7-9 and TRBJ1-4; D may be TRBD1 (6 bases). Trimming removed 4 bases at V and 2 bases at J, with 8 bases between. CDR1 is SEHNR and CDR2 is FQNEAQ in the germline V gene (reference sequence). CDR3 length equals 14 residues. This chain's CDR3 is CASSSQGTNEKLFF. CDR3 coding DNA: TGTGCCAGCAGCTCCCAGGGGACTAATGAAAAACTGTTTTTT.

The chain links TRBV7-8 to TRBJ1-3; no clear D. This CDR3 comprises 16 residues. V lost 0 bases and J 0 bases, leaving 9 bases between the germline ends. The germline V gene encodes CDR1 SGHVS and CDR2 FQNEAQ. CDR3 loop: CASSLASFISGNTIYF. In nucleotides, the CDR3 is TGTGCCAGCAGCTTAGCTAGTTTCATCTCTGGAAACACCATATATTTT.

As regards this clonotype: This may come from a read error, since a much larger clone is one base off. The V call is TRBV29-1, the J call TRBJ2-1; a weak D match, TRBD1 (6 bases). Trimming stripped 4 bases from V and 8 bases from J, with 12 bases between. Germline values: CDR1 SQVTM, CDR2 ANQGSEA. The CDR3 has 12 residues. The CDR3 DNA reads TGCAGCGTTGCCCGGACAGCCGATGAGCAGTTCTTC. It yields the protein CSVARTADEQFF.

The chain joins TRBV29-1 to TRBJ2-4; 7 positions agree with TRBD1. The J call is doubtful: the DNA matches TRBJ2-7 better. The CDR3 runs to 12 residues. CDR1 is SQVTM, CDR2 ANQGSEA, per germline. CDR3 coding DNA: TGCAGCGTACAAACAGGGGTGGACGAGCAGTACTTC. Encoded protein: CSVQTGVDEQYF.

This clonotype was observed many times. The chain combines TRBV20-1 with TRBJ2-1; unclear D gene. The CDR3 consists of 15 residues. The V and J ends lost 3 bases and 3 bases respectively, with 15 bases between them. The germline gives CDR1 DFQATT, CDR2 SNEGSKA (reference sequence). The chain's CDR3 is CSARVGSSGYNEQFF. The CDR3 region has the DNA TGCAGTGCTAGGGTTGGGTCATCTGGCTACAATGAGCAGTTCTTC.

The CDR3 region has the DNA TGTGCCAGCAGCATAACCCTCTCGGGGGTAGGAGCTTTCTTT. This sequence encodes CASSITLSGVGAFF. The genes are TRBV11-2 and TRBJ1-1; weak D call: TRBD1 (5 bases). Germline-derived CDR1 and CDR2 are SGHAT and FQNNGV. V gave up 5 bases and J gave up 10 bases, with 20 bases separating them. CDR3 size: 14 residues. The full variable domain, its missing parts supplied by reference TRBV11-2 and TRBJ1-1, is EAGVAQSPRYKIIEKRQSVAFWCNPISGHATLYWYQQILGQGPKLLIQFQNNGVVDDSQLPKDRFSAERLKGVDSTLKIQPAKLEDSAVYLCASSITLSGVGAFFGQGTRLTVV.

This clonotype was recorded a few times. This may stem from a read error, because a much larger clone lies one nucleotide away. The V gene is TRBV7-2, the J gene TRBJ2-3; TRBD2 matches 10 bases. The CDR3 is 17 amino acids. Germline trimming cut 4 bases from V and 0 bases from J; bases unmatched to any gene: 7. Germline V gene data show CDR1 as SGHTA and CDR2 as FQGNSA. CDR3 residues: CASSSLAGRASTDTQYF. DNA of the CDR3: TGTGCCAGCAGCTCACTAGCGGGGCGGGCTAGCACAGATACGCAGTATTTT.

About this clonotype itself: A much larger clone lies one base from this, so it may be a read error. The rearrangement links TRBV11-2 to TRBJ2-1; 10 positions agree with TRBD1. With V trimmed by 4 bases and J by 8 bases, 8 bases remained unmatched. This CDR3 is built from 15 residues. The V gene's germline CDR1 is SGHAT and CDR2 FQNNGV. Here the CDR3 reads CASSSRDRGRYEQFF. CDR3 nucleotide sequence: TGTGCCAGCAGCTCCCGGGACAGGGGACGCTATGAGCAGTTCTTC. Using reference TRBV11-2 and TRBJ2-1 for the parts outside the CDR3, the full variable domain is EAGVAQSPRYKIIEKRQSVAFWCNPISGHATLYWYQQILGQGPKLLIQFQNNGVVDDSQLPKDRFSAERLKGVDSTLKIQPAKLEDSAVYLCASSSRDRGRYEQFFGPGTRLTVL.

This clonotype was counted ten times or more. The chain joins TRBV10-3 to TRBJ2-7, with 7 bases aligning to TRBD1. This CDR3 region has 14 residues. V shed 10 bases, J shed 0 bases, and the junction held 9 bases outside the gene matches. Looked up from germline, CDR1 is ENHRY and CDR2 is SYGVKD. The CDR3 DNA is TGTGCCACCTTCGCCGGGACAGACTCCTACGAGCAGTACTTC. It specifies CATFAGTDSYEQYF.

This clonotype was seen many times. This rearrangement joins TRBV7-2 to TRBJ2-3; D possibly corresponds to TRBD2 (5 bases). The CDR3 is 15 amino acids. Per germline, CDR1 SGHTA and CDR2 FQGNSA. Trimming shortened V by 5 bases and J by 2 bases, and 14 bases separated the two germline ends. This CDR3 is CASSGNGLHTDTQYF. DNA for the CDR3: TGTGCCAGCAGCGGGAACGGACTTCACACAGATACGCAGTATTTT.

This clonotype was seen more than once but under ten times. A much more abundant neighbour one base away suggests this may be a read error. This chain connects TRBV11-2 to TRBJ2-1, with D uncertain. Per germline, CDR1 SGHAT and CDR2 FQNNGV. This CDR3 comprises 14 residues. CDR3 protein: CAGSSGPVYNEQFF. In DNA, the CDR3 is TGTGCCGGCAGCTCCGGACCAGTCTACAATGAGCAGTTCTTC.

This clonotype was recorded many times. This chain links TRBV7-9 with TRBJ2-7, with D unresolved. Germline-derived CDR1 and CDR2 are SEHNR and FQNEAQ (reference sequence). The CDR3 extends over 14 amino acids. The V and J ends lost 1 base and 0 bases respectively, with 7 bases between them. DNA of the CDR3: TGTGCCAGCAGCTTAGAGTTTAGCTCCTACGAGCAGTACTTC. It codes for CASSLEFSSYEQYF.

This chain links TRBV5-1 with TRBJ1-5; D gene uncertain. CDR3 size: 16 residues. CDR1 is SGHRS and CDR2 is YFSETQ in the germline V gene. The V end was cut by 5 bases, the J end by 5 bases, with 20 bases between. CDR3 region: CASSKNAKNRDQPQHF. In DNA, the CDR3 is TGCGCCAGCAGTAAGAACGCCAAGAATAGGGATCAGCCCCAGCATTTT.

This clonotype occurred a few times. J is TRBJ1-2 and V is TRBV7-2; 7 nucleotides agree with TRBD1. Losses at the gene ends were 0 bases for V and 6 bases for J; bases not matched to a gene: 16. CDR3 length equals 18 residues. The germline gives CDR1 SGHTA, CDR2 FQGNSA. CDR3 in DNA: TGTGCCAGCAGCTTAGCCCCCCCGACACTGACAGGGTGGCATGGCTACACCTTC. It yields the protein CASSLAPPTLTGWHGYTF.

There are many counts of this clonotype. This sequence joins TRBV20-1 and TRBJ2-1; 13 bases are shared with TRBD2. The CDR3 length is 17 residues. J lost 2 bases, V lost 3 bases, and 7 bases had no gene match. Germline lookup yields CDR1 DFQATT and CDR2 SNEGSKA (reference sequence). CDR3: CSASTSGGAVTYNEQFF. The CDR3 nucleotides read TGCAGTGCTAGTACTAGCGGGGGGGCGGTAACCTACAATGAGCAGTTCTTC.

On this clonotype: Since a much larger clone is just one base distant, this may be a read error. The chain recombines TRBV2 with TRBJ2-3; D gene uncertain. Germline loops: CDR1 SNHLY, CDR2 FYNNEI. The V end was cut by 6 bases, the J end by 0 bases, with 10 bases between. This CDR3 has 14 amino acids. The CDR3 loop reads CASREFRSTDTQYF. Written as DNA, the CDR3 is TGTGCCAGCAGAGAATTCAGAAGCACAGATACGCAGTATTTT.

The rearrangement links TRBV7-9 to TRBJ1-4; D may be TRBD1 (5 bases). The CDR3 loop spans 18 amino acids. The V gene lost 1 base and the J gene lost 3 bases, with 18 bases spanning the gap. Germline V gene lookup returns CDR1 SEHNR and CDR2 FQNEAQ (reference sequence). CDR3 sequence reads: CASSLDAGNLGANEKLFF. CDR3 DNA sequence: TGTGCCAGCAGCTTAGACGCAGGGAATCTTGGGGCTAATGAAAAACTGTTTTTT.

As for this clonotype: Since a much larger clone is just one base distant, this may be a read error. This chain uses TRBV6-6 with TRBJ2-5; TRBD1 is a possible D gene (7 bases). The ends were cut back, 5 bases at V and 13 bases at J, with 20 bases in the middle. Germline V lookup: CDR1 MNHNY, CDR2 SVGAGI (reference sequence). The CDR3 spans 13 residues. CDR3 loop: CASSQGDREKGYF. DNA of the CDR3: TGTGCCAGCAGTCAGGGGGACCGGGAGAAAGGGTACTTC.

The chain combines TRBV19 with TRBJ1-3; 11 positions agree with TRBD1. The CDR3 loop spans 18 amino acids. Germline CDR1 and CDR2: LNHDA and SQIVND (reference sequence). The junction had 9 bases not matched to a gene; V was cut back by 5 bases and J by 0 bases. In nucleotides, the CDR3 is TGTGCCAGTAGTTTATACGGGACAGGGGGATCCTCTGGAAACACCATATATTTT. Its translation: CASSLYGTGGSSGNTIYF.

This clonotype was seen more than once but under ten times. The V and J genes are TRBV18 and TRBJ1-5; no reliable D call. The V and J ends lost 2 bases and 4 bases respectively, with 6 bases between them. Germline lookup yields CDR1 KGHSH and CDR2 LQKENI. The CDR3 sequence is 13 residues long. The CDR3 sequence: CASSPTKNQPQHF. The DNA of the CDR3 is TGTGCCAGCTCACCAACAAAAAATCAGCCCCAGCATTTT.

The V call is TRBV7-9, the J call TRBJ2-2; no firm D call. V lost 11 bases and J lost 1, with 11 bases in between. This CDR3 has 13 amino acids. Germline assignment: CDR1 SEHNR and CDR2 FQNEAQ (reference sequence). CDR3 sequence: CAGIPGNTGELFF. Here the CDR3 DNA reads TGTGCCGGCATTCCCGGGAACACCGGGGAGCTGTTTTTT.

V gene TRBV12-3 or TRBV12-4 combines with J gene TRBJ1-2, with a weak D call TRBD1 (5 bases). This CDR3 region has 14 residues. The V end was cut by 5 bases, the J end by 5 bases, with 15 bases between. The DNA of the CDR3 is TGTGCCAGCAGTCCCCCCTCAGGGTGTTATGGCTACACCTTC. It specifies CASSPPSGCYGYTF.

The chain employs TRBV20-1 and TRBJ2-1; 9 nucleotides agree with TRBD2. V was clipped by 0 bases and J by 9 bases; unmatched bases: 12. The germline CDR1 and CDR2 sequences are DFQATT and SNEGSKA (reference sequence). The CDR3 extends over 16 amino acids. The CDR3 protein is CSARDWLAGSHGEQFF. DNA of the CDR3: TGCAGTGCTAGAGATTGGCTAGCGGGGAGTCATGGTGAGCAGTTCTTC.